This is a list of T cell receptor beta chains from one sample in a study of T cell changes during pregnancy in multiple sclerosis. Assay used: immunoSEQ multiplex PCR; TCRdb lists only in-frame clones, some missing. The data contain around 50,000 clones, around nine tenths of them seen just once; the ten biggest clones take up 0.55% to 0.65%. The sequenced sample was CD4+ T cells from peripheral blood mononuclear cells, obtained after pregnancy. Receptor source: a female donor in good health, enrolled as a control in a pregnancy study. Both conserved end residues are part of each CDR3. D genes are given only for firm matches. Clone size is shown for a subset of rows, as once, few, many or a class of expanded clone.

v_call	clone_size	d_call	j_call	cdr3_nt	cdr3_aa
TRBV27	.	.	TRBJ1-6	TGTGCCAGCAGGAGGGGGACCTCCTCACCCCTCCACTTT	CASRRGTSSPLHF
TRBV19	once	.	TRBJ2-7	TGTGCCAGTAGTATCAATACACAGGACGAGCAGTACTTC	CASSINTQDEQYF
TRBV2	.	TRBD2	TRBJ2-3	TGTGCCAGCAGTGAGATGTCTAGCGGGGGGGCCTTTACGCAGTATTTT	CASSEMSSGGAFTQYF
TRBV5-1	.	.	TRBJ2-7	TGCGCCAGCCACACTAAATCCGGGACTTTGAATTACGAGCAGTACTTC	CASHTKSGTLNYEQYF
TRBV18	.	TRBD1	TRBJ1-3	TGTGCCAGCTCACCGGGACAGGGATCTGGAAACACCATATATTTT	CASSPGQGSGNTIYF
TRBV11-2	.	TRBD1	TRBJ1-2	TGTGCCAGCAGCTTAGCGCCAGGGGGCAAGCATGGCTACACCTTC	CASSLAPGGKHGYTF
TRBV19	.	.	TRBJ1-1	TGTGCCAGTAGTATTTTACCGCTAAACACTGAAGCTTTCTTT	CASSILPLNTEAFF
TRBV6-5	.	TRBD1	TRBJ2-7	TGTGCCAGCAGGTTGACCGGGACAGGGGCCTACGAGCAGTACTTC	CASRLTGTGAYEQYF
TRBV5-1	.	.	TRBJ2-7	TGCGCCAGCAGGGGACCAGGGGCGTACGAGCAGTACTTC	CASRGPGAYEQYF
TRBV5-1	.	TRBD1	TRBJ2-1	TGCGCCAGCAGCACCCAACCGGGACAGGGTTTTGAGCAGTTCTTC	CASSTQPGQGFEQFF
TRBV11-1	.	.	TRBJ2-5	TGTGCCAGCAGCCTCCGCGGCGGCTGGCAAGAGACCCAGTACTTC	CASSLRGGWQETQYF
TRBV28	.	TRBD2	TRBJ2-5	TGTGGAGTAGCGGGAACAGAGACCCAGTACTTC	CGVAGTETQYF
TRBV10-2	.	TRBD2	TRBJ2-1	TGCGCCAGCAGTCGTACCGGGACTAGCGGGAATGAGCAGTTCTTC	CASSRTGTSGNEQFF
TRBV4-1	few	TRBD1	TRBJ1-4	TGCGCCAGCAGGGGACAGGGATTGGGCGCAACTAATGAAAAACTGTTTTTT	CASRGQGLGATNEKLFF
TRBV10-3	.	TRBD1	TRBJ1-1	TGTGCCATCAAAGAACAGGGGGCTGGTGGTACTGAAGCTTTCTTT	CAIKEQGAGGTEAFF
TRBV7-9	.	TRBD2	TRBJ2-2	TGTGCCAGCAACCGAGGACTAGCGGGAGGGGCCACCGGGGAGCTGTTTTTT	CASNRGLAGGATGELFF
TRBV21-1	.	.	TRBJ2-2	TGTGCCAGCAGCAAATTACAGGGATGTTCCGGGGAGCTGTTTTTT	CASSKLQGCSGELFF
TRBV7-7	.	TRBD2	TRBJ2-1	TGTGCTAGCAGCTTAGACGGGGGGGCCGTCAATGAGCAGTTCTTC	CASSLDGGAVNEQFF
TRBV30	.	.	TRBJ2-7	TGTGCCTGGGGGGGGTCTCCCTACGAGCAGTACTTC	CAWGGSPYEQYF
TRBV6-4	.	.	TRBJ1-6	TGTGCCACACACCCCAGGTTATCATATAATTCACCCCTCCACTTT	CATHPRLSYNSPLHF